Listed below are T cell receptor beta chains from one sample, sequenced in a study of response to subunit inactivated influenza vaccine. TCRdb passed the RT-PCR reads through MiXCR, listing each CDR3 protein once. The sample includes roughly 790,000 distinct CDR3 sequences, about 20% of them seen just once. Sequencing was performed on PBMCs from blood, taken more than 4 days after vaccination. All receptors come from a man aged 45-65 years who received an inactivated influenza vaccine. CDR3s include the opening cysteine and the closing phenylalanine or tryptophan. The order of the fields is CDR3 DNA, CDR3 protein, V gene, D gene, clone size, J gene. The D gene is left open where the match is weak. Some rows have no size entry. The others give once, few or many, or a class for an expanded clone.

cdr3_nt: TGCGCCAGCAGCCAGACAGGGGGCGCAATTACGGATGAGCAGTTCTTC; cdr3_aa: CASSQTGGAITDEQFF; v_call: TRBV4-3; d_call: TRBD1; clone_size: few; j_call: TRBJ2-1
cdr3_nt: TGCGCCAGCAGCCAGGGACAGGAGAAAGAGACCCAGTACTTC; cdr3_aa: CASSQGQEKETQYF; v_call: TRBV5-1; d_call: TRBD1; clone_size: few; j_call: TRBJ2-5
cdr3_nt: TGCAGTGCTAGAGATCGGACAGCGAGCAATCAGCCCCAGCATTTT; cdr3_aa: CSARDRTASNQPQHF; v_call: TRBV20-1; d_call: -; clone_size: -; j_call: TRBJ1-5
cdr3_nt: TGTGCCAGCAGCCACGGACAGGGGTGGGATACGCAGTATTTT; cdr3_aa: CASSHGQGWDTQYF; v_call: TRBV7-9; d_call: TRBD1; clone_size: once; j_call: TRBJ2-3
cdr3_nt: TGCAGTGCTACCGACCCGGGGAACACCGGGGAGCTGTTTTTT; cdr3_aa: CSATDPGNTGELFF; v_call: TRBV20-1; d_call: -; clone_size: few; j_call: TRBJ2-2
cdr3_nt: TGTGCCAGCACCCCCGTGGGGGGGACCATCTTCGATGAGCAGTTCTTC; cdr3_aa: CASTPVGGTIFDEQFF; v_call: TRBV6-2/TRBV6-3; d_call: TRBD2; clone_size: -; j_call: TRBJ2-1
cdr3_nt: TGTGCCAGCAGTATATGGGCTAGCGGAACTAAAGAGACCCAGTACTTC; cdr3_aa: CASSIWASGTKETQYF; v_call: TRBV28; d_call: TRBD2; clone_size: -; j_call: TRBJ2-5
cdr3_nt: TGTGCCAGCAGTTTATTTGGGACAGGGGAATTTTGGTACGAGCAGTACTTC; cdr3_aa: CASSLFGTGEFWYEQYF; v_call: TRBV28; d_call: TRBD1; clone_size: few; j_call: TRBJ2-7
cdr3_nt: TGTGCCAGCAGCGGCTTAGGGCGGGGGCACACAGATACGCAGTATTTT; cdr3_aa: CASSGLGRGHTDTQYF; v_call: TRBV21-1; d_call: -; clone_size: -; j_call: TRBJ2-3
cdr3_nt: TGTGCCAGCAGTCCGACAGGGCTAGCCAAAAACATTCAGTACTTC; cdr3_aa: CASSPTGLAKNIQYF; v_call: TRBV28; d_call: TRBD1; clone_size: few; j_call: TRBJ2-4
cdr3_nt: TGTGCCTGGAGGGCCGGGGGAATCTACGAGCAGTACTTC; cdr3_aa: CAWRAGGIYEQYF; v_call: TRBV30; d_call: -; clone_size: many; j_call: TRBJ2-7
cdr3_nt: TGTGCCAGCAGCCCTGGACTAGCGGGGACCTACGAGCAGTACTTC; cdr3_aa: CASSPGLAGTYEQYF; v_call: TRBV12-3/TRBV12-4; d_call: TRBD2; clone_size: many; j_call: TRBJ2-7
cdr3_nt: TGTGCCAGCAGCTTAGTGGCCATCTCCTACGAGCAGTACTTC; cdr3_aa: CASSLVAISYEQYF; v_call: TRBV7-9; d_call: -; clone_size: -; j_call: TRBJ2-7
cdr3_nt: TGTGCCAGCAGTCCACAGGGGTACGAGCAGTACTTC; cdr3_aa: CASSPQGYEQYF; v_call: TRBV12-3/TRBV12-4; d_call: TRBD1; clone_size: many; j_call: TRBJ2-7
cdr3_nt: TGTGCCAGCAGTTACTGGTCAGGCCTAGCCAAAAACATTCAGTACTTC; cdr3_aa: CASSYWSGLAKNIQYF; v_call: TRBV6-5; d_call: -; clone_size: many; j_call: TRBJ2-4
cdr3_nt: TGTGCCAGCAGCTTCCGGGACAGTAACACTGAAGCTTTCTTT; cdr3_aa: CASSFRDSNTEAFF; v_call: TRBV7-9; d_call: TRBD1; clone_size: -; j_call: TRBJ1-1
cdr3_nt: TGTGCCAGCTCATCTCGGACACAGGTTGGATCCGAGCAGTACTTC; cdr3_aa: CASSSRTQVGSEQYF; v_call: TRBV18; d_call: -; clone_size: -; j_call: TRBJ2-7
cdr3_nt: TGTGCCAGCAGCGCGGGTGGGACCCAGTACTTC; cdr3_aa: CASSAGGTQYF; v_call: TRBV9; d_call: -; clone_size: few; j_call: TRBJ2-5
cdr3_nt: TGCAGTGCTAGAGGTCTAGCGGGGGGGAAATACAATGAGCAGTTCTTC; cdr3_aa: CSARGLAGGKYNEQFF; v_call: TRBV20-1; d_call: TRBD2; clone_size: -; j_call: TRBJ2-1
cdr3_nt: TGTGCCAGCAGCTTGATGACAGGGTCAAATCTCAATGAGCAGTTCTTC; cdr3_aa: CASSLMTGSNLNEQFF; v_call: TRBV5-4; d_call: TRBD1; clone_size: -; j_call: TRBJ2-1
cdr3_nt: TGTGCCAGCAGCTTATCTCCTAGCGGGGCCCTCCCCAATGAGCAGTTCTTC; cdr3_aa: CASSLSPSGALPNEQFF; v_call: TRBV7-9; d_call: TRBD2; clone_size: -; j_call: TRBJ2-1
cdr3_nt: TGTGCCACCAGCAGGGACAATTCACCCCTCCACTTT; cdr3_aa: CATSRDNSPLHF; v_call: TRBV15; d_call: -; clone_size: -; j_call: TRBJ1-6
cdr3_nt: TGTGCCAGCAGATCCGGGACAGGGACCTCCTACGAGCAGTACTTC; cdr3_aa: CASRSGTGTSYEQYF; v_call: TRBV5-6; d_call: TRBD1; clone_size: few; j_call: TRBJ2-7
cdr3_nt: TGTGCCAGCAGTTTAGGGGGACAGGGGGATTCAGAAGCTTTCTTT; cdr3_aa: CASSLGGQGDSEAFF; v_call: TRBV12-3/TRBV12-4; d_call: TRBD1; clone_size: many; j_call: TRBJ1-1
cdr3_nt: TGTGCCAGCAGCACGGCTTGGTACGGAACCTACGAGCAGTACTTC; cdr3_aa: CASSTAWYGTYEQYF; v_call: TRBV5-6; d_call: -; clone_size: -; j_call: TRBJ2-7
cdr3_nt: TGTGCCAGTACCAGGGGTCTTGACGAGCAGTACTTC; cdr3_aa: CASTRGLDEQYF; v_call: TRBV7-9; d_call: -; clone_size: many; j_call: TRBJ2-7
cdr3_nt: TGTGCCAGCAGCTCCGGACAGGAGAGCACAGATACGCAGTATTTT; cdr3_aa: CASSSGQESTDTQYF; v_call: TRBV7-9; d_call: TRBD1; clone_size: few; j_call: TRBJ2-3
cdr3_nt: TGTGCCAGCCGGACAACTAGACAGGGGAAAGGGTCTGAAGCTTTCTTT; cdr3_aa: CASRTTRQGKGSEAFF; v_call: TRBV6-1; d_call: TRBD1; clone_size: few; j_call: TRBJ1-1
cdr3_nt: TGCAGTGCGCCTAGACTATCCTATGCGCAGTATTTT; cdr3_aa: CSAPRLSYAQYF; v_call: TRBV20-1; d_call: -; clone_size: few; j_call: TRBJ2-3
cdr3_nt: TGTGCCAGCACCCTGCAGGGGCGGGTCCAAGAGACCCAGTACTTC; cdr3_aa: CASTLQGRVQETQYF; v_call: TRBV7-9; d_call: -; clone_size: -; j_call: TRBJ2-5
cdr3_nt: TGTGCCAGCAGCTTAAGTGAGACCGCAGCAGGGGAGCAGTACTTC; cdr3_aa: CASSLSETAAGEQYF; v_call: TRBV7-9; d_call: -; clone_size: -; j_call: TRBJ2-7
cdr3_nt: TGTGCCAGCAGCTTCTTACTTGACGAGCAGTACTTC; cdr3_aa: CASSFLLDEQYF; v_call: TRBV7-9; d_call: -; clone_size: few; j_call: TRBJ2-7
cdr3_nt: TGTGCCACCAGCGCCGGGTCCCCTAGCGGGTCGCAGTATTTT; cdr3_aa: CATSAGSPSGSQYF; v_call: TRBV15; d_call: TRBD2; clone_size: -; j_call: TRBJ2-3
cdr3_nt: TGTGCCTTCAGCGGGCGGGCTACAGATACGCAGTATTTT; cdr3_aa: CAFSGRATDTQYF; v_call: TRBV6-6; d_call: -; clone_size: -; j_call: TRBJ2-3
cdr3_nt: TGTGCCAGCAGTTTAGGCGACAGACTCGAGCAGTACTTC; cdr3_aa: CASSLGDRLEQYF; v_call: TRBV12-3/TRBV12-4; d_call: -; clone_size: -; j_call: TRBJ2-7
cdr3_nt: TGTGCCAGCAGCCCAAAGCTGGACCTAAATCGGGGAGAGACCCAGTACTTC; cdr3_aa: CASSPKLDLNRGETQYF; v_call: TRBV9; d_call: -; clone_size: -; j_call: TRBJ2-5
cdr3_nt: TGTGCCACCAGTGCCCCCCAGTTTGAAGCTTTCTTT; cdr3_aa: CATSAPQFEAFF; v_call: TRBV24-1; d_call: -; clone_size: few; j_call: TRBJ1-1
cdr3_nt: TGCGCCAGCAGCCAGGACCGAGGGACATCTGTGCAGTACTTC; cdr3_aa: CASSQDRGTSVQYF; v_call: TRBV4-3; d_call: -; clone_size: -; j_call: TRBJ2-7
cdr3_nt: TGTGCCAGCAGCCAAGGGCTTGAGACCCAGTACTTC; cdr3_aa: CASSQGLETQYF; v_call: TRBV7-2; d_call: -; clone_size: -; j_call: TRBJ2-5
cdr3_nt: TGTGCCACCAGCAGGGCACTTTCGGGACTCCCTACGCAGTATTTT; cdr3_aa: CATSRALSGLPTQYF; v_call: TRBV15; d_call: -; clone_size: -; j_call: TRBJ2-3
cdr3_nt: TGTGCCACCCCGGGACCTAACACCGGGGAGCTGTTTTTT; cdr3_aa: CATPGPNTGELFF; v_call: TRBV28; d_call: -; clone_size: -; j_call: TRBJ2-2
cdr3_nt: TGTGCCAGCACCAGCTTGGTGGACGGTTGGAACACTGAAGCTTTCTTT; cdr3_aa: CASTSLVDGWNTEAFF; v_call: TRBV5-5; d_call: -; clone_size: -; j_call: TRBJ1-1
cdr3_nt: TGTGCCACCTCGGGGGGAAGTAAAGACAATGAGCAGTTCTTC; cdr3_aa: CATSGGSKDNEQFF; v_call: TRBV10-3; d_call: TRBD2; clone_size: few; j_call: TRBJ2-1
cdr3_nt: TGTGCCAGCAGGGAGGGACGGAGAAGCTATAATTCACCCCTCCACTTT; cdr3_aa: CASREGRRSYNSPLHF; v_call: TRBV6-1; d_call: -; clone_size: -; j_call: TRBJ1-6
cdr3_nt: TGTGCCAGCAGCTCCGAGTCTGACAGATCCCAAGAGACCCAGTACTTC; cdr3_aa: CASSSESDRSQETQYF; v_call: TRBV13; d_call: -; clone_size: -; j_call: TRBJ2-5
cdr3_nt: TGTGCCAGCAGTTATATAGTGAACACTGAAGCTTTCTTT; cdr3_aa: CASSYIVNTEAFF; v_call: TRBV6-2/TRBV6-3; d_call: -; clone_size: -; j_call: TRBJ1-1
cdr3_nt: TGTGCCAGCAGTATGGGACTAGAAGACGAGCAGTACTTC; cdr3_aa: CASSMGLEDEQYF; v_call: TRBV12-3/TRBV12-4; d_call: TRBD2; clone_size: -; j_call: TRBJ2-7
cdr3_nt: TGCAGTGCCCGTCTACCGGATAGCAATCAGCCCCAGCATTTT; cdr3_aa: CSARLPDSNQPQHF; v_call: TRBV20-1; d_call: -; clone_size: few; j_call: TRBJ1-5
cdr3_nt: TGCAGTGCTTCGGGACAGCTCTCCTACAATGAGCAGTTCTTC; cdr3_aa: CSASGQLSYNEQFF; v_call: TRBV20-1; d_call: TRBD1; clone_size: few; j_call: TRBJ2-1
cdr3_nt: TGTGCCAGCAGTCGTATGACTAGCCAGAGCTCCTACAATGAGCAGTTCTTC; cdr3_aa: CASSRMTSQSSYNEQFF; v_call: TRBV6-1; d_call: TRBD2; clone_size: -; j_call: TRBJ2-1
cdr3_nt: TGTGCCACCGGGGACAGGGTAGTAGATACGCAGTATTTT; cdr3_aa: CATGDRVVDTQYF; v_call: TRBV24-1; d_call: TRBD1; clone_size: -; j_call: TRBJ2-3
cdr3_nt: TGCGCCAGCAGCCTCGGACTAGCGGGAGCTGGTGAGCAGTTCTTC; cdr3_aa: CASSLGLAGAGEQFF; v_call: TRBV5-1; d_call: TRBD2; clone_size: -; j_call: TRBJ2-1
cdr3_nt: TGTGCCAGCAACTCATGGGGGAAAAACACTGAAGCTTTCTTT; cdr3_aa: CASNSWGKNTEAFF; v_call: TRBV6-1; d_call: -; clone_size: -; j_call: TRBJ1-1
cdr3_nt: TGCGCCAGCAGCCAAGATAGCTTCCTTTTTCTAGCGGGGCCAAATGAGCAGTTCTTC; cdr3_aa: CASSQDSFLFLAGPNEQFF; v_call: TRBV4-3; d_call: TRBD2; clone_size: few; j_call: TRBJ2-1
cdr3_nt: TGTGCCAGCGGACGTAGCGGGAGCGGGTCCTACGAGCAGTACTTC; cdr3_aa: CASGRSGSGSYEQYF; v_call: TRBV28; d_call: TRBD2; clone_size: many; j_call: TRBJ2-7